Below, 21 T cell receptor beta chains from the same sample are listed, as sequenced in a study of blood T cells in healthy people across ages (dated by TCRdb to between 2015 and 2016). Libraries were made using 5' RACE. For sequencing, an Illumina HiSeq 2500 was employed. A second PCR of about 7 to 12 cycles was run with a J-beta primer mix and a sample-barcoded 5' primer. TCRdb reran the public reads through fastp at Q25 and MiXCR, keeping productive beta chains. Rows matching on CDR3 protein sequence are summarized as one entry with the most common DNA and genes. The sample table records 650,000 to 1,000,000 distinct CDR3 sequences; around 36% of these occur just once. 10% to 15% of the sample rests with the top ten. Specimen: blood. The receptor source for this set is a man aged 18 to 30 in good health.

This clonotype showed up just a few times. The V and J genes are TRBV5-1 and TRBJ2-1, with D unresolved. With 8 bases removed from V and 2 bases from J, the gap between germline ends came to 8 bases. The CDR3 runs to 12 residues. Germline CDR1 SGHRS, CDR2 YFSETQ. CDR3 nucleotides: TGCGCCAGTCGAACAGCCTACAATGAGCAGTTCTTC. Translated: CASRTAYNEQFF.

This sequence joins TRBV27 and TRBJ2-7; 7 bases are shared with TRBD1. There are 16 residues in the CDR3. Germline values: CDR1 MNHEY, CDR2 SMNVEV (reference sequence). V shed 0 bases, J shed 0 bases, and the junction held 5 bases outside the gene matches. CDR3 sequence: CASSLSKGAVSYEQYF. The CDR3 bases are TGTGCCAGCAGTTTATCGAAGGGGGCGGTCTCCTACGAGCAGTACTTC.

The chain recombines TRBV5-1 with TRBJ2-3, with D possibly being TRBD2 (5 bases). This CDR3 contains 15 residues. The germline CDR1 and CDR2 sequences are SGHRS and YFSETQ. The germline V and J ends were trimmed by 4 bases and 5 bases, with 17 bases remaining between them. The CDR3 loop is CASSPWTPHIDTQYF. In DNA form, the CDR3 reads TGCGCCAGCAGCCCGTGGACTCCCCACATAGATACGCAGTATTTT.

This clonotype came up a few times. The V and J genes are TRBV2 and TRBJ2-3; either TRBD1 or TRBD2 may fit D (5 bases each). Germline CDR1 is SNHLY and CDR2 is FYNNEI. Trimming removed 11 bases from V and 8 bases from J, with 20 bases in between. The CDR3 is 13 amino acids. As DNA, the CDR3 is TGTGCCTGCGACCCAAGGGACGTGACTACGCAGTATTTT. Residues: CACDPRDVTTQYF.

This clonotype was counted only a few times. The CDR3 loop reads CASSWRTGDYNEQFF. CDR3 nucleotides: TGCGCCAGCAGCTGGCGGACAGGGGACTACAATGAGCAGTTCTTC. J is TRBJ2-1 and V is TRBV5-1, with TRBD1 matching 9 bases. The junction had 4 bases not matched to a gene; V was cut back by 3 bases and J by 3 bases. Germline V gene data show CDR1 as SGHRS and CDR2 as YFSETQ. The CDR3 totals 15 residues.

This sequence joins TRBV3-1 and TRBJ1-2, with D tentatively TRBD1 (5 bases). The ends were cut back, 1 base at V and 8 bases at J, with 11 bases in the middle. The CDR3 totals 13 residues. Germline values: CDR1 LGHDT, CDR2 YNNKEL (reference sequence). CDR3 loop: CASSQVGGWGYTF. For the CDR3, the DNA is TGTGCCAGCAGCCAAGTCGGGGGTTGGGGCTACACCTTC.

This clonotype was seen a few times. This chain joins TRBV12-3 or TRBV12-4 and TRBJ2-7; the D is unclear. Trimming shortened V by 5 bases and J by 3 bases, and 11 bases separated the two germline ends. This CDR3 contains 13 residues. CDR3 sequence (DNA): TGTGCCAGCAGTGTCCTCTCTGGCTACGAGCAGTACTTC. The encoded protein is CASSVLSGYEQYF.

This clonotype has a count of ten or more. The CDR3 sequence is CASRTSVAYNEQFF. The CDR3, as DNA: TGTGCCAGCAGAACTAGCGTCGCCTACAATGAGCAGTTCTTC. The rearrangement joins TRBV12-3 or TRBV12-4 to TRBJ2-1; 7 positions agree with TRBD2. This CDR3 has 14 residues. J lost 2 bases, V lost 6 bases, and 4 bases had no gene match.

Comment on this clonotype: A much larger clone sits a single nucleotide away, making a read error possible. This rearrangement joins TRBV29-1 to TRBJ2-3; D gene unclear. The V gene's germline CDR1 is SQVTM and CDR2 ANQGSEA. CDR3 length: 12 residues. The CDR3 sequence: CSDELSADTQYF. CDR3 nucleotide sequence: TGCAGCGATGAACTTAGTGCAGATACGCAGTATTTT.

This clonotype was counted a few times. The V call is TRBV6-5, the J call TRBJ1-5; 9 nucleotides align to TRBD1. Germline CDR1 and CDR2: MNHEY and SVGAGI. The CDR3 is 18 residues long. J lost 6 bases, V lost 2 bases, and 14 bases had no gene match. CDR3 DNA: TGTGCCAGCAGTTACCTGGGATTAAGAACAGGGGGCTTTCAGCCCCAGCATTTT. As protein: CASSYLGLRTGGFQPQHF.

Worth noting for this clonotype: Possible read error: a much larger clone is one base away. V is TRBV6-2 or TRBV6-3 and J is TRBJ2-1; 8 bases are shared with TRBD1. Germline trimming cut 6 bases from V and 15 bases from J; bases unmatched to any gene: 7. The CDR3 length is 11 residues. Germline V lookup: CDR1 MNHEY, CDR2 SVGEGT. This CDR3 reads CASSSTGVRFF. The CDR3 region has the DNA TGTGCCAGCAGCTCGACAGGGGTCCGGTTCTTC.

The V call is TRBV6-5, the J call TRBJ1-5; 12 bases line up with TRBD1. Germline CDR1 reads MNHEY; CDR2 reads SVGAGI. The CDR3 covers 16 residues. J gave up 5 bases and V 4 bases, and 6 bases lay outside the gene matches. CDR3 residues: CASSSTGTGGDQPQHF. In nucleotides, the CDR3 is TGTGCCAGCAGTTCCACCGGGACAGGGGGCGATCAGCCCCAGCATTTT.

This clonotype has only a few counts. The rearrangement joins TRBV27 to TRBJ1-2; D unresolved. Germline V CDR1 and CDR2: MNHEY, SMNVEV (reference sequence). Trimming took 5 bases from V and 1 from J, leaving 11 bases between them. The CDR3 is 14 residues long. Here the CDR3 DNA reads TGTGCCAGCAGTGCTGGACCGTTTAACTATGGCTACACCTTC. Translated: CASSAGPFNYGYTF.

The chain links TRBV7-9 to TRBJ2-7; 8 nucleotides align to TRBD1. CDR3 length: 15 residues. The junction had 2 bases not matched to a gene; V was cut back by 1 base and J by 0 bases. Germline lookup yields CDR1 SEHNR and CDR2 FQNEAQ (reference sequence). The CDR3 nucleotides are TGTGCCAGCAGCTTAGGGACAGGGTACTCCTACGAGCAGTACTTC. Its protein product is CASSLGTGYSYEQYF.

This clonotype was seen ten or more times. The V call is TRBV20-1, the J call TRBJ2-3, with 10 bases lining up with TRBD2. Germline V gene sequence: CDR1 DFQATT, CDR2 SNEGSKA (reference sequence). With V trimmed by 0 bases and J by 5 bases, 5 bases remained unmatched. The CDR3 is 15 amino acids. DNA for the CDR3: TGCAGTGCTAGAGAGCCAGCGGGGGGGCTAGATACGCAGTATTTT. Its translation is CSAREPAGGLDTQYF.

This clonotype was seen ten or more times. This chain joins TRBV12-3 or TRBV12-4 and TRBJ2-3; a weak D match, TRBD2 (5 bases). This CDR3 comprises 17 residues. Between the trimmed V and J ends, which lost 3 bases and 0 bases, there was a span of 16 bases. CDR3 DNA: TGTGCCAGCAGTTTCCCCGTAGGCGGGCCGAGCACAGATACGCAGTATTTT. This translates into CASSFPVGGPSTDTQYF.

The V call is TRBV25-1, the J call TRBJ1-6, with TRBD1 matching 7 bases. Germline assignment: CDR1 MGHDK and CDR2 SYGVNS. This CDR3 is built from 16 residues. V was pared by 1 base and J by 6 bases, with 6 bases of the junction left unmatched. This chain's CDR3 is CASSELGGTANSPLHF. In DNA form, the CDR3 reads TGTGCCAGCAGTGAATTGGGAGGGACAGCTAATTCACCCCTCCACTTT.

There are a few counts of this clonotype. This rearrangement joins TRBV2 to TRBJ1-2; 8 bases are shared with TRBD1. The germline CDR1 and CDR2 sequences are SNHLY and FYNNEI. The CDR3 extends over 14 amino acids. V shed 6 bases, J shed 8 bases, and the junction held 11 bases outside the gene matches. This CDR3 is CASRGSGTGGGYTF. CDR3 DNA: TGTGCCAGCAGGGGATCGGGGACAGGAGGCGGCTACACCTTC.

In regard to this clonotype: At one end the junction does not follow the germline gene, possibly because of a read error. The chain combines TRBV3-1 with TRBJ2-3; D unclear. There are 14 residues in the CDR3. Germline V gene sequence: CDR1 LGHDT, CDR2 YNNKEL (reference sequence). The chain's CDR3 is CVSSQDVDTDTQYF. The CDR3, as DNA: TGTGTCAGCAGCCAAGACGTCGACACAGATACGCAGTATTTT.

This chain uses TRBV20-1 with TRBJ2-2; possibly TRBD1 for D (5 bases). The CDR3 is made up of 13 amino acids. Germline values: CDR1 DFQATT, CDR2 SNEGSKA (reference sequence). The V and J ends lost 3 bases and 5 bases respectively, with 10 bases between them. CDR3 sequence (DNA): TGCAGTGCTAGGATCAGGGCAACCGGGGAGCTGTTTTTT. Its translation is CSARIRATGELFF.

This clonotype was seen a handful of times. The chain recombines TRBV11-2 with TRBJ1-2; no reliable D call. With 1 base removed from V and 6 bases from J, the gap between germline ends came to 9 bases. The CDR3 is 13 amino acids. The germline V gene encodes CDR1 SGHAT and CDR2 FQNNGV. CDR3: CASSLARTDGYTF. In DNA, the CDR3 is TGTGCCAGCAGCTTAGCCAGAACGGATGGCTACACCTTC.